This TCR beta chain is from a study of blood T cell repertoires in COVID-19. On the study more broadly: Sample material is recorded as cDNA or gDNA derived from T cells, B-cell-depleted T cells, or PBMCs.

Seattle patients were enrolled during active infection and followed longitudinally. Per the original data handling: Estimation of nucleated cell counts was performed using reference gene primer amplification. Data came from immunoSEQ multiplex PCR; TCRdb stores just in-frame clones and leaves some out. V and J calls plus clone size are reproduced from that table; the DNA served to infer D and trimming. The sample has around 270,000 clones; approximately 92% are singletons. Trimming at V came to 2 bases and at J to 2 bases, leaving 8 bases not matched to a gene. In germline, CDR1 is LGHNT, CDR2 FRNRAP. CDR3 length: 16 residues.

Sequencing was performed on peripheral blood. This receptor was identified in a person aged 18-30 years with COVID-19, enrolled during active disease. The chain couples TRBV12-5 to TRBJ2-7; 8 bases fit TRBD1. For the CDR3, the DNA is TGTGCTAGTGGTTTGCCCTGGACAGGGCCAACCTACGAGCAGTACTTC. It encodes CASGLPWTGPTYEQYF.